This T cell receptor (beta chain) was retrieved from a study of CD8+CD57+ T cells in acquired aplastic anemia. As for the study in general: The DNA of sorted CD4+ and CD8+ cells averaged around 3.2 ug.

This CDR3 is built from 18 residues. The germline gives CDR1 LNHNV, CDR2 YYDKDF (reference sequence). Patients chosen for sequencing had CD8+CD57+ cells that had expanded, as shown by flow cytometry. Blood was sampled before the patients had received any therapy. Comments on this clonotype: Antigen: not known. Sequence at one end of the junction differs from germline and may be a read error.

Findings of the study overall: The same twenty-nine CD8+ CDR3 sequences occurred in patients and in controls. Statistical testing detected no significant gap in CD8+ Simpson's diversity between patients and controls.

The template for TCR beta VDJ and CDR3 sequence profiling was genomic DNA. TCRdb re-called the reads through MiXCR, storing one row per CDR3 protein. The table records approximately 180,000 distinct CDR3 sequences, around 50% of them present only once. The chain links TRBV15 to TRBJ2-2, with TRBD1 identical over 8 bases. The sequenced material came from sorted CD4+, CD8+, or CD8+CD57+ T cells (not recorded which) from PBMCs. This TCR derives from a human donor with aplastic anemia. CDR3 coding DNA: TGCGCCACCAGCAGAGATGGGCAGGGGGCCTGGAACACCGGGGAGCTGTTTTTT. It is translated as CATSRDGQGAWNTGELFF.